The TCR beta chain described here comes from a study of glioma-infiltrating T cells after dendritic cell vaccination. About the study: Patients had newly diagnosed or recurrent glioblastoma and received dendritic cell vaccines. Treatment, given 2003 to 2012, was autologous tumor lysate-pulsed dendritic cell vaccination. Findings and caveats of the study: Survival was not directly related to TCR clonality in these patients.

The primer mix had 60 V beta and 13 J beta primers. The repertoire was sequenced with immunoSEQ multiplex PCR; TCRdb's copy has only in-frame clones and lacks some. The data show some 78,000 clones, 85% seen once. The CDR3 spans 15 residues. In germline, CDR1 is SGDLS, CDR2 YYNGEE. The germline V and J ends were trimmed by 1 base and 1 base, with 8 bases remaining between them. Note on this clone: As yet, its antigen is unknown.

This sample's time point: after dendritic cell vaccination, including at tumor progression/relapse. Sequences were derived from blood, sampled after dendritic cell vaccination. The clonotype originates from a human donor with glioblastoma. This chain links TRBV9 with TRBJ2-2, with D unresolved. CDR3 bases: TGTGCCAGCAGCGTACGCGCCATGAACACCGGGGAGCTGTTTTTT. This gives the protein CASSVRAMNTGELFF.